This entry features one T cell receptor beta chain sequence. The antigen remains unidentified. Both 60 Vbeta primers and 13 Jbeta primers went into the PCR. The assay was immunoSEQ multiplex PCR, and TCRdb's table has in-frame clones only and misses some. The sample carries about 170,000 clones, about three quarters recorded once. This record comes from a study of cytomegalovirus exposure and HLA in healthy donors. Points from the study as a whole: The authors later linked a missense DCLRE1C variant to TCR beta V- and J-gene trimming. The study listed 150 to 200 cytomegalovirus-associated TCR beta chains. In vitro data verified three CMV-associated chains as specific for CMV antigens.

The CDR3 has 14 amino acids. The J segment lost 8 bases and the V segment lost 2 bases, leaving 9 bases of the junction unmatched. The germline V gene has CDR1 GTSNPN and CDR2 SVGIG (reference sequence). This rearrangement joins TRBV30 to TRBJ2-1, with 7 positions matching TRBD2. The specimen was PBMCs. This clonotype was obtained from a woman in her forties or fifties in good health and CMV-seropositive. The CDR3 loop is CAWSLSGRVDEQFF. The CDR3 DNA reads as TGTGCCTGGAGTTTATCGGGGAGGGTAGATGAGCAGTTCTTC.